This T cell receptor beta chain is drawn from a study of blood T cell repertoires in COVID-19. Study details: The United States, Italy and Spain were the sources of the acute and convalescent COVID-19 samples. The cDNA or gDNA used as material had been derived from T cells, B-cell-depleted T cells, or PBMCs.

Per the study methods: Using reference gene primer amplification, nucleated cell counts were estimated. This table comes from immunoSEQ multiplex PCR, and its TCRdb copy is limited to in-frame clones, with some not included. For V, J and clone size, that table is used; D and trimming come from the DNA. The profile shows under 150,000 clones, about 76% of them singletons. Looked up from germline, CDR1 is LGHNA and CDR2 is YNFKEQ. The CDR3 spans 15 residues. The ends lost 2 bases at V and 6 bases at J; junction bases unmatched: 6. The source is a man older than 75 with acute or convalescent COVID-19. The rearrangement links TRBV4-2 to TRBJ1-1; 10 bases match TRBD1. The material sequenced was peripheral blood. CDR3 sequence (DNA): TGTGCCAGCAGCCAACGACAGGGGGCGCACGCTGAAGCTTTCTTT. Protein: CASSQRQGAHAEAFF.